This is a list of T cell receptor beta chains from one sample in a study of blood T cell repertoires in COVID-19. Using immunoSEQ multiplex PCR, the repertoire was profiled, and TCRdb retains in-frame clones only, with some absent. The sample includes about 49,000 clones, 70% to 90% of them seen just once. Sample: peripheral blood. These receptors all stem from a man in his forties or fifties with active COVID-19. The conserved cysteine and the conserved F or W are not part of the CDR3 here. Fields, in order: D gene, J gene, V gene, clone size, CDR3 protein. The D gene is left open where the match is weak. Expanded clones get a size class; other rows say once, few or many, or leave the size out.

>-|TRBJ2-3|TRBV27|few
ATAPQDPSTDTQY
>-|TRBJ1-1|TRBV7-2|-
ASSLATGNTEAF
>TRBD2|TRBJ2-5|TRBV11-3|-
ASSPGGTSGTTQY
>TRBD2|TRBJ2-5|TRBV6-2/TRBV6-3|-
ASSRIAGGPKEETQY
>-|TRBJ1-1|TRBV5-1|-
ASSLAGMNTEAF
>TRBD1|TRBJ1-2|TRBV11-2|-
ASSPTPGGPNYGYT
>TRBD2|TRBJ2-7|TRBV2|-
ASRAGTSFFEQY
>TRBD1|TRBJ1-1|TRBV5-1|-
ASSQQGDTEAF
>TRBD2|TRBJ2-3|TRBV5-1|-
ASSLLGLAGAGDTQY
>-|TRBJ1-2|TRBV24-1|-
ATSAGRGIGYT
>-|TRBJ1-5|TRBV19|-
ASSIEPGTARQPQH
>-|TRBJ2-3|TRBV28|-
ASTSGMAVDTDTQY
>-|TRBJ1-1|TRBV18|-
ASSPPGSGAF
>TRBD1|TRBJ1-5|TRBV29-1|few
SVRQGHSNQPQH
>TRBD1|TRBJ1-6|TRBV10-3|few
AISEGTGLAPYSPLH
>-|TRBJ1-5|TRBV19|-
ASSIVSGGPFLTQH
>TRBD2|TRBJ2-5|TRBV27|-
ASSLSIGTSGRAQETQY
>-|TRBJ1-5|TRBV28|-
ASSLTDQPQH
>TRBD1|TRBJ2-6|TRBV13|-
ASSLGLETGGPRWYAGANVLT
>TRBD2|TRBJ2-7|TRBV5-4|-
ASSRPGLAGVVKQY
>TRBD1|TRBJ1-6|TRBV6-5|-
ASSPRGDRDSPLH
>-|TRBJ2-7|TRBV6-2/TRBV6-3|-
ASSRGLGEQY
>TRBD2|TRBJ2-1|TRBV3-1/TRBV3-2|once
ASSRILAGRGYNEQF
>TRBD2|TRBJ2-2|TRBV5-1|few
ASSSRGGGTNTGELF
>-|TRBJ2-1|TRBV7-8|-
ASSPALREQF
>-|TRBJ2-7|TRBV7-9|once
ASSLAWGGLDGKCE
>-|TRBJ2-7|TRBV5-4|-
ASSLGLASYEQY
>-|TRBJ2-3|TRBV28|-
ASRNMRDAKGPDTQY
>-|TRBJ2-1|TRBV7-9|-
ASSSAREGRGYSYNEQF
>-|TRBJ2-7|TRBV3-1/TRBV3-2|-
ASSQDVVGPHSYYEQY
>TRBD2|TRBJ2-7|TRBV28|-
ASSRGLAGFEQY
>-|TRBJ1-6|TRBV19|-
ASSILGSGSPLH
>TRBD2|TRBJ2-1|TRBV14|-
ASSQIPSGLADNEQF
>TRBD2|TRBJ2-1|TRBV7-3|-
ASSSGLAGVNEQF
>TRBD2|TRBJ2-7|TRBV7-2|-
ASSLSGSGYEQY
>-|TRBJ1-5|TRBV19|-
ASRSTGNRVDQPQH
>-|TRBJ2-3|TRBV5-1|-
ASSLGEDTQY
>-|TRBJ1-1|TRBV5-1|-
ASSSGIQNTEAF
>-|TRBJ2-7|TRBV18|few
ASSLGRGVGEQY
>TRBD1|TRBJ1-5|TRBV7-8|few
ASSLGVGGTGGYSNQPQH
>TRBD1|TRBJ1-1|TRBV7-3|few
ASSRNGQGDTEAF
>-|TRBJ1-6|TRBV6-5|few
ATKTGPDNSPLH
>-|TRBJ1-1|TRBV29-1|-
SVVVGRGTEAF
>TRBD1|TRBJ2-1|TRBV4-1|-
ASSQARTGGRF
>-|TRBJ2-6|TRBV28|-
ASSPPGSSGANVLT
>TRBD1|TRBJ1-5|TRBV7-9|-
ASSPQAGTGSQPQH
>-|TRBJ2-2|TRBV7-9|-
ASSLVYSYTGELF
>TRBD1|TRBJ2-1|TRBV7-9|-
ASRDRGISPNEQF
>TRBD1|TRBJ1-5|TRBV27|few
ASSLSSRQGKPQH
>TRBD2|TRBJ2-1|TRBV7-8|once
ASTMGGLINEQF
>TRBD2|TRBJ2-1|TRBV7-9|-
ASSLGGLHNEQF
>TRBD2|TRBJ2-1|TRBV4-1|-
ASRRLAPFNEQF
>-|TRBJ1-2|TRBV6-5|-
ASSYSSGSLGGYT